This TCR beta chain appears in the sequencing data of a study of T-cell reconstitution after alpha-beta-depleted transplantation in children. For TCRbeta, the library was prepared with unique molecular identifiers. TCRdb reanalysed the PCR reads using MiXCR and keeps one entry per CDR3 protein. The data contain about 610,000 distinct CDR3 sequences, approximately 10% of them singletons. Many counts were recorded for this clonotype. The specimen comprised PBMCs from the stem cell graft donor, sampled from the stem cell graft. This receptor was taken from a human donor who donated a stem cell graft to a child with acute myeloid leukemia.

In nucleotides, the CDR3 is TGTGCCAGCAGAGGGGGAGGGGCACGGGAGCAGTTCTTC. It codes for CASRGGGAREQFF. V and J are TRBV6-2 or TRBV6-3 and TRBJ2-1; TRBD2 might be the D (7 bases). Germline V gene data show CDR1 as MNHEY and CDR2 as SVGEGT. The CDR3 length is 13 residues. Trimming left V 6 bases short and J 10 bases short, with 16 bases between.